At least ten counts were recorded for the clone carrying this TCR beta chain. Template material for amplifying TCR beta CDR3 regions consisted of RNA transcripts. A set of HTBI primers served as the primers for a first-round RT-PCR of the TCR CDR3. TCRdb processed the multiplex PCR reads anew with MiXCR; each CDR3 protein has one entry. Of about 640,000 distinct CDR3 sequences listed, 20% are singletons. The data are from a study of T cells in Graves' hyperthyroidism and ophthalmopathy. Germline trimming cut 6 bases from V and 1 base from J; bases unmatched to any gene: 9. Germline CDR1 reads MNHEY; CDR2 reads SMNVEV (reference sequence). The CDR3 is 16 amino acids. Patients affected by ophthalmopathy presented a Clinical Activity Score of at least 3, a NOSPECS grade of at least 4, and disease duration below 3 months. Uncontrolled infection, other autoimmune disease, pregnancy or lactation disqualified patients from enrolment. Diagnostic decisions used clinical symptoms, serum thyroxine and TRAb, thyroid ultrasound and orbital computed tomography. Isolation of PBMCs was performed on roughly 9 ml fresh peripheral blood.

This TCR was sampled from a young man with Graves' ophthalmopathy. This sequence joins TRBV27 and TRBJ2-3; TRBD1 aligns across 8 bases. The sample taken for sequencing was blood. The CDR3 DNA reads as TGTGCCAGCAGAAGGACACTGACAGGGGGCACAGATACGCAGTATTTT. It specifies CASRRTLTGGTDTQYF.